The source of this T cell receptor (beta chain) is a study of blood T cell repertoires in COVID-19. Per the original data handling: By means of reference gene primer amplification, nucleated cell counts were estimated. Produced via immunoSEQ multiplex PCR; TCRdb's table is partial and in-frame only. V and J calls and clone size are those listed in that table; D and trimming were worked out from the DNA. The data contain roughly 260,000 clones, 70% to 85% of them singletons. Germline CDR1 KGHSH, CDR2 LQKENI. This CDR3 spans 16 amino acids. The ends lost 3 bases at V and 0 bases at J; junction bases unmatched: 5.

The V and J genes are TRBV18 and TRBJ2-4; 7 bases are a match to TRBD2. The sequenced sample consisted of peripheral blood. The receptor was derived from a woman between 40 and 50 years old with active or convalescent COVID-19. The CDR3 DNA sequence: TGTGCCAGCTCACCCGCTAGCGGTCTAGCCAAAAACATTCAGTACTTC. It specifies CASSPASGLAKNIQYF.